This TCR beta chain was identified during a study of OX40 agonist ivuxolimab in advanced cancers. Study details: Ivuxolimab, an antibody that agonizes OX40 (CD134), was administered to the patients. Patients with hepatocellular carcinoma, melanoma, renal cell or head and neck cancer made up the dose-escalation patients.

V gave up 8 bases and J gave up 3 bases, with 17 bases separating them. The CDR3 runs 15 residues. Germline CDR1 is SGHTA and CDR2 is FQGNSA. Enrollment shut out patients with autoimmune disease history or systemic immunosuppression. Blood samples were obtained at baseline, cycle 4 day 1, and cycle 7 day 1. The protocol was immunoSEQ multiplex PCR, while the TCRdb copy is restricted to in-frame clones and leaves out a portion. The sample lists about 66,000 clones; 85% were seen once. The TCR comes from an adult with an advanced solid tumor such as melanoma, head and neck, liver or kidney cancer. The specimen was CD4+ or CD8+ T cells sorted from blood, collected in a trial of the OX40 agonist ivuxolimab. J is TRBJ2-1 and V is TRBV7-2, with D perhaps assigned TRBD1 or TRBD2 (6 bases each). Here the CDR3 DNA reads TGTGCCAGCGCACTTGAGGGGGGCAGCTACAATGAGCAGTTCTTC. This translates into CASALEGGSYNEQFF.